One sample yielded the 28 T cell receptor beta chains listed below, sequenced in a study of T cells in tuberculosis. Thawed, overnight-rested PBMC were stained with GMM-loaded CD1B tetramer, viability dye and anti-CD3, then sorted. The CD1B tetramers carried C32 glucose monomycolate purified from Rhodococcus equi. Sequencing was performed with immunoSEQ multiplex PCR; in TCRdb, only in-frame clones are kept and a portion is missing. Among approximately 100,000 clones listed, under 95% were seen once. The sequencing sample was made of CD1b-GMM tetramer-negative cells sorted from PBMCs. These receptors came from an adult woman with latent tuberculosis.

The V call is TRBV5-4, the J call TRBJ2-1, with TRBD2 as a possible D gene (5 bases). The germline V and J ends were trimmed by 4 bases and 7 bases, with 6 bases remaining between them. Germline V gives CDR1 SGHNT, CDR2 YYREEE (reference sequence). The CDR3 consists of 11 residues. CDR3 sequence: CASSPGNEQFF. CDR3 sequence (DNA): TGTGCCAGCAGCCCGGGGAATGAGCAGTTCTTC.

The chain is built from TRBV12-5 and TRBJ2-7, with a possible D match to TRBD1 (6 bases). This CDR3 has 14 residues. The germline V gene encodes CDR1 LGHNT and CDR2 FRNRAP. V was clipped by 5 bases and J by 3 bases, with 14 bases between them. As DNA, the CDR3 is TGTGCTAGTGGTAGCGGACAGCCCAACTACGAGCAGTACTTC. Translating gives CASGSGQPNYEQYF.

The chain uses TRBV18 and TRBJ1-6, with 9 bases matching TRBD1. The CDR3 runs to 15 residues. J was trimmed by 7 bases and V by 5 bases; bases with no gene match: 6. Germline CDR1 is KGHSH and CDR2 is LQKENI. The CDR3 sequence: CASSIKTGGNSPLHF. CDR3 DNA sequence: TGTGCCAGCTCAATAAAGACAGGGGGAAATTCACCCCTCCACTTT. Using reference TRBV18 and TRBJ1-6 for the parts outside the CDR3, the full variable domain is NAGVMQNPRHLVRRRGQEARLRCSPMKGHSHVYWYRQLPEEGLKFMVYLQKENIIDESGMPKERFSAEFPKEGPSILRIQQVVRGDSAAYFCASSIKTGGNSPLHFGNGTRLTVT.

V usage is TRBV2 and J usage is TRBJ1-2; D possibly corresponds to TRBD1 (6 bases). There are 13 residues in the CDR3. V lost 2 bases and J 7 bases, leaving 11 bases between the germline ends. The germline V gene has CDR1 SNHLY and CDR2 FYNNEI. DNA for the CDR3: TGTGCCAGCAGTGAAATTGTAGGGGGTGGCTACACCTTC. Its translation: CASSEIVGGGYTF.

The rearrangement links TRBV13 to TRBJ2-2; possible D gene TRBD1, 5 bases. The ends were cut back, 5 bases at V and 7 bases at J, with 14 bases in the middle. Germline CDR1 reads PRHDT; CDR2 reads FYEKMQ (reference sequence). CDR3 size: 14 residues. The CDR3 loop is CASSPPNRNGELFF. As DNA, the CDR3 is TGTGCCAGCAGCCCACCTAACAGGAACGGGGAGCTGTTTTTT.

The chain uses TRBV18 and TRBJ1-6; D unresolved. There are 15 residues in the CDR3. CDR1 is KGHSH, CDR2 LQKENI, per germline. V was clipped by 1 base and J by 4 bases, with 8 bases between them. The CDR3: CASSPQGGYNSPLHF. CDR3 coding DNA: TGTGCCAGCTCACCACAGGGAGGGTATAATTCACCCCTCCACTTT.

V and J are TRBV30 and TRBJ1-1; no clear D. Germline lookup yields CDR1 GTSNPN and CDR2 SVGIG (reference sequence). Trimming cost V 1 base and J 1 base, with 10 bases left between them. This CDR3 region has 14 residues. The CDR3 bases are TGTGCCTGGAGTGGACATTTAAGGAACACTGAAGCTTTCTTT. It specifies CAWSGHLRNTEAFF.

Details on this clone: The same CDR3 is also encoded by other DNA sequences in this sample. The genes are TRBV6-5 and TRBJ1-6; 8 bases align to TRBD1. This CDR3 has 15 amino acids. The germline gives CDR1 MNHEY, CDR2 SVGAGI. Losses at the gene ends were 5 bases for V and 5 bases for J; bases not matched to a gene: 5. For the CDR3, the DNA is TGTGCCAGCAGTAGAGCGGACAGGGATAATTCACCCCTCCACTTT. Its protein is CASSRADRDNSPLHF.

This clone was counted between two and nine times. The V call is TRBV7-6, the J call TRBJ2-1; 7 bases are shared with TRBD1. This CDR3 region has 13 residues. The V gene end was trimmed by 1 base and the J gene end by 8 bases; junction bases not matched to a gene: 2. The germline V gene encodes CDR1 SGHVS and CDR2 FNYEAQ. The CDR3 DNA reads as TGTGCCAGCAGCTTAGGAGGGGGCGATGAGCAGTTCTTC. Translating it yields CASSLGGGDEQFF.

The chain employs TRBV5-1 and TRBJ1-1; possibly TRBD1 for D (6 bases). The CDR3 is 14 amino acids. Trimming left V 1 base short and J 5 bases short, with 12 bases between. Germline V gives CDR1 SGHRS, CDR2 YFSETQ. The CDR3 DNA sequence: TGCGCCAGCAGCTTGACAGGGTTTGCGACTGAAGCTTTCTTT. Protein sequence: CASSLTGFATEAFF.

The chain joins TRBV4-3 to TRBJ2-3; tentative D call: TRBD1 (5 bases). CDR3 length: 15 amino acids. The V gene's germline CDR1 is LGHNA and CDR2 YSLEER. V was pared by 0 bases and J by 5 bases, with 12 bases between. The CDR3 loop is CASSQDRTQGDTQYF. Here the CDR3 DNA reads TGCGCCAGCAGCCAAGATAGGACGCAGGGAGATACGCAGTATTTT.

The genes are TRBV30 and TRBJ1-1; D is unclear. Trimming cost V 3 bases and J 5 bases, with 13 bases left between them. The CDR3 has 13 amino acids. Germline loops: CDR1 GTSNPN, CDR2 SVGIG (reference sequence). The CDR3 loop reads CAWSPGRRTEAFF. The CDR3 bases are TGTGCCTGGAGCCCCGGGAGAAGGACTGAAGCTTTCTTT.

The genes are TRBV6-6 and TRBJ1-1; TRBD1 aligns across 11 bases. This CDR3 is 15 amino acids long. CDR1 and CDR2 from the germline V gene are MNHNY and SVGAGI (reference sequence). V was clipped by 6 bases and J by 5 bases; unmatched bases: 8. The CDR3 DNA is TGTGCCAGCAGGGGGACAGGGGGGGCTGGGACTGAAGCTTTCTTT. It translates to CASRGTGGAGTEAFF.

The V call is TRBV19, the J call TRBJ2-1; 15 bases line up with TRBD2. The germline CDR1 and CDR2 sequences are LNHDA and SQIVND (reference sequence). V dropped 5 bases and J dropped 9; count of bases not matched to a gene: 14. The CDR3 runs to 18 residues. CDR3 in DNA: TGTGCCAGTAGTTCCTCGAGGACTAGCGGGGGGGCCTCCGTTGAGCAGTTCTTC. Protein sequence: CASSSSRTSGGASVEQFF.

The gene calls are TRBV9 and TRBJ2-1; 11 bases agree with TRBD2. CDR1 and CDR2 from the germline V gene are SGDLS and YYNGEE. After removal of 0 bases from V and 9 bases from J, the junction contained 5 bases not matched to a gene. The CDR3 runs to 15 residues. CDR3 coding DNA: TGTGCCAGCAGCGTAGAGGATAGCGGGGGGGCTGAGCAGTTCTTC. This encodes CASSVEDSGGAEQFF.

The chain combines TRBV19 with TRBJ1-1, with 7 bases fitting TRBD1. The V segment lost 5 bases and the J segment 8 bases; nucleotides outside the gene matches: 5. Germline lookup yields CDR1 LNHDA and CDR2 SQIVND (reference sequence). The CDR3 covers 12 residues. The CDR3 coding sequence is TGTGCCAGTAGTCGGGAGACAGGGGAAGCTTTCTTT. It specifies CASSRETGEAFF. Together with reference TRBV19 and TRBJ1-1, the CDR3 gives the full variable domain: DGGITQSPKYLFRKEGQNVTLSCEQNLNHDAMYWYRQDPGQGLRLIYYSQIVNDFQKGDIAEGYSVSREKKESFPLTVTSAQKNPTAFYLCASSRETGEAFFGQGTRLTVV.

As DNA, the CDR3 is TGCGCCAGCAGAGGGTCGGGGGCCGGGGAGCTGTTTTTT. Translation gives CASRGSGAGELFF. V gene TRBV5-1 combines with J gene TRBJ2-2; a possible D gene is TRBD2 (6 bases). Per germline, CDR1 SGHRS and CDR2 YFSETQ. The CDR3 has 13 amino acids. V was cut by 5 bases and J by 6 bases, with 11 bases left in between.

This rearrangement joins TRBV6-5 to TRBJ2-7; perhaps TRBD1 as D (7 bases). Germline CDR1 MNHEY, CDR2 SVGAGI. Trimming cost V 0 bases and J 5 bases, with 14 bases left between them. The CDR3 totals 15 residues. CDR3 sequence reads: CASSYSMEGANEQYV. As DNA, the CDR3 is TGTGCCAGCAGTTACTCGATGGAGGGGGCGAACGAGCAGTACGTC.

This chain uses TRBV7-2 with TRBJ2-2; no clear D. The germline CDR1 and CDR2 sequences are SGHTA and FQGNSA. The V gene lost 5 bases and the J gene lost 5 bases, with 6 bases spanning the gap. CDR3 size: 12 residues. CDR3 loop: CASSEKTGELFF. DNA of the CDR3: TGTGCCAGCAGCGAGAAGACCGGGGAGCTGTTTTTT.

The chain joins TRBV19 to TRBJ2-1; no firm D call. V lost 0 bases, J lost 12 bases, and 12 bases lay in between. Germline CDR1 is LNHDA and CDR2 is SQIVND (reference sequence). This CDR3 region has 13 residues. In DNA form, the CDR3 reads TGTGCCAGTAGTATAGAACCGCCGGGTACGCAGTTCTTC. Translation: CASSIEPPGTQFF.

The CDR3 here is CASSLRASNQPQHF. The CDR3 DNA reads as TGTGCCAGCAGCTTACGAGCTAGCAATCAGCCCCAGCATTTT. The chain has TRBV13 and TRBJ1-5; no firm D call. This CDR3 is 14 amino acids long. Germline CDR1 and CDR2: PRHDT and FYEKMQ (reference sequence). V dropped 2 bases and J dropped 0 bases, with 5 bases sitting between them.

The chain has TRBV30 and TRBJ2-1, with D possibly being TRBD2 (6 bases). Trimming shortened V by 6 bases and J by 7 bases, and 16 bases separated the two germline ends. CDR3 length: 13 residues. The V gene's germline CDR1 is GTSNPN and CDR2 SVGIG (reference sequence). CDR3 DNA: TGTGCCTGTGGGGCAGGAGGGAGGAATGAGCAGTTCTTC. This gives the protein CACGAGGRNEQFF.

The V call is TRBV4-2, the J call TRBJ2-2; 9 bases match TRBD2. The CDR3 runs 17 residues. Losses at the gene ends were 0 bases for V and 4 bases for J; bases not matched to a gene: 6. Germline CDR1 LGHNA, CDR2 YNFKEQ. The chain's CDR3 is CASSQELAGAGTGELFF. The CDR3 DNA reads as TGTGCCAGCAGCCAAGAATTAGCGGGGGCGGGCACCGGGGAGCTGTTTTTT.

The chain's CDR3 is CASSLDSSGVANTGELFF. CDR3 in DNA: TGTGCCAGCAGCTTAGATTCGTCAGGGGTCGCGAACACCGGGGAGCTGTTTTTT. The chain couples TRBV11-2 to TRBJ2-2, with D possibly being TRBD1 (6 bases). The CDR3 sequence is 18 residues long. Per the germline V gene, CDR1 is SGHAT and CDR2 is FQNNGV. The V end lost 0 bases, the J end lost 0 bases, and 14 bases lay between the germline ends.

J is TRBJ1-2 and V is TRBV7-2; 7 nucleotides agree with TRBD1. The CDR3 runs 17 residues. The germline CDR1 and CDR2 sequences are SGHTA and FQGNSA. Trimming removed 0 bases from V and 6 bases from J; junction bases left unmatched: 13. The CDR3 coding sequence is TGTGCCAGCAGCTTAGCTCGCAACTTGACAGGGTTACATGGCTACACCTTC. As protein: CASSLARNLTGLHGYTF.

The chain has TRBV6-6 and TRBJ2-2; TRBD1 matches 8 bases. Trimming cost V 2 bases and J 7 bases; bases outside gene matches: 9. Germline V gene data show CDR1 as MNHNY and CDR2 as SVGAGI (reference sequence). This CDR3 region has 16 residues. The CDR3 DNA reads as TGTGCCAGCAGTTACGGGCCAGGGGGCGCAGGCGGGGAGCTGTTTTTT. Encoded protein: CASSYGPGGAGGELFF.

This chain uses TRBV4-2 with TRBJ2-2, with 11 bases aligning to TRBD2. The CDR3 is 18 residues long. V shed 5 bases and J 0 bases; nucleotides not matched to a gene: 8. The V gene's germline CDR1 is LGHNA and CDR2 YNFKEQ. In nucleotides, the CDR3 is TGTGCCAGCAGCAAAGGGACTAGCGGTCTCGCGAACACCGGGGAGCTGTTTTTT. Its protein product is CASSKGTSGLANTGELFF.

The chain combines TRBV6-1 with TRBJ2-5; D might be TRBD2 (7 bases). The tail of the sequence fits TRBJ2-7 better, so the J call may be wrong. Germline values: CDR1 MNHNS, CDR2 SASEGT. The CDR3 length is 14 residues. The CDR3 bases are TGTGCCAGCAGGGGGGGGAGGGGGTTAAACGAGCAGTACTTC. Protein product: CASRGGRGLNEQYF.